This T cell receptor (beta chain) was identified in a study of cytomegalovirus exposure and HLA in healthy donors. Findings of the study overall: Earlier analysis found most TCR beta V segments productive about 90% or about 30% of the time. A link between a missense DCLRE1C variant and TCR beta V- and J-gene trimming emerged from a later analysis. Likely technical artifact: a cluster of highly shared sequence variants. It was confirmed in vitro that a few of the CMV-associated chains were specific for CMV antigens.

CDR1 is MNHNY, CDR2 SVGAGI, per germline (reference sequence). The CDR3 spans 13 residues. Trimming removed 6 bases at V and 4 bases at J, with 12 bases between. In its sample, this clone was seen a few times. Antigen: not known. 13 Jbeta primers and 60 Vbeta primers were used for the PCR. Only in-frame clones appear in the TCRdb table, and some are missing; sequencing was by immunoSEQ multiplex PCR. The sample lists about 210,000 clones, 81% occurring once. V and J are TRBV6-6 and TRBJ1-1; D is possibly TRBD1 (5 bases). This clonotype was obtained from a middle-aged man in good health and CMV-seropositive. The sample comprised PBMCs. The CDR3 nucleotides are TGTGCCAGCAGGCAGGGTGGCGCCACTGAAGCTTTCTTT. This translates into CASRQGGATEAFF.